The clone carrying this T cell receptor (beta chain) was recorded a few times. Its antigen is still unknown. Via MiXCR, TCRdb re-called the reads, giving one row per CDR3 protein. Of approximately 770,000 distinct CDR3 sequences listed, around 29% were seen once; the top ten hold around 13%. The CDR3 has 20 residues. After removal of 2 bases from V and 1 base from J, the junction contained 14 bases not matched to a gene. From germline, CDR1 is SGHVS and CDR2 FNYEAQ. This sample is drawn from a study of T cell repertoires in cytomegalovirus infection. Study overall: Alongside well-studied HLA-B-restricted CMV epitopes, recently identified HLA-C-restricted CMV epitopes were also used. Public TCR beta signatures provided an indication of both CMV infection and a matching HLA type. The study's findings and limits: In two of eight donors, the top clonotype was HLA-C-restricted CMV-specific. The cumulative frequency of public TCR beta families identified carriers of CMV plus the relevant HLA.

The clonotype originates from a human donor in good health (CMV status not recorded). Some clones in this sample may be carry-over from other donors' samples. The sample here was cultured CD8+ T cells from PBMCs, taken from culture after CMV antigen stimulation. The genes are TRBV7-6 and TRBJ2-5, with TRBD1 identical over 12 bases. The CDR3 DNA reads as TGTGCCAGCAGCTTAAGGCCCCCTCTCCGGGACAGGGGGCTCCAAGAGACCCAGTACTTC. Residues: CASSLRPPLRDRGLQETQYF.